One and the same sample provided the 12 T cell receptor beta chains below, sequenced in a study of blood T cells in healthy people across ages. For the second PCR, which ran for roughly 6 to 11 cycles, a sample-barcoded 5' primer and a J-beta primer mix were used. MiXCR, applied by TCRdb to the 5' RACE reads, yields one record per CDR3 protein. The sample includes over 1,300,000 distinct CDR3 sequences, around 59% of them seen just once. Specimen: blood. The receptors here all came from a man between 18 and 29 years old in good health.

The chain combines TRBV19 with TRBJ2-1; D possibly matches TRBD1 or TRBD2 (5 bases each). V was shortened by 3 bases and J by 12 bases, with 15 bases between the two germline ends. From germline, CDR1 is LNHDA and CDR2 SQIVND (reference sequence). The CDR3 spans 13 residues. The CDR3 loop reads CASSMGDGALQFF. In nucleotides, the CDR3 is TGTGCCAGTAGTATGGGGGACGGTGCATTGCAGTTCTTC.

This sequence joins TRBV12-3 or TRBV12-4 and TRBJ2-4, with no clear D. V lost 0 bases and J 10 bases, leaving 7 bases between the germline ends. CDR3 length: 12 amino acids. CDR3: CASSLAKRIQYF. DNA of the CDR3: TGTGCCAGCAGTTTAGCGAAACGGATTCAGTACTTC.

The table lists this clonotype with a few counts. The chain uses TRBV27 and TRBJ1-2; D not resolved. The CDR3 is 13 amino acids. The V end lost 8 bases, the J end lost 4 bases, and 14 bases lay between the germline ends. Looked up from germline, CDR1 is MNHEY and CDR2 is SMNVEV (reference sequence). The DNA of the CDR3 is TGTGCCAGCTCCCCTCGGACGCCCTATGGCTACACCTTC. This translates into CASSPRTPYGYTF.

This chain links TRBV3-1 with TRBJ2-5; TRBD1 matches at 10 bases. Germline lookup yields CDR1 LGHDT and CDR2 YNNKEL (reference sequence). The CDR3 loop spans 16 amino acids. Trimming removed 4 bases from V and 11 bases from J; junction bases left unmatched: 16. The CDR3 DNA is TGTGCCAGCAGCCCCGCGACAGGGGGCAGCGACAATGAGCAGTACTTC. Translating gives CASSPATGGSDNEQYF.

The rearrangement uses TRBV4-3 and TRBJ1-2, with 10 bases lining up with TRBD1. The CDR3 length is 17 residues. V shed 1 base and J 7 bases; nucleotides not matched to a gene: 12. Germline CDR1 reads LGHNA; CDR2 reads YSLEER. The CDR3 region is CASSQGGTGDLLGGYTF. CDR3 DNA: TGCGCCAGCAGCCAAGGGGGGACAGGGGATTTACTGGGTGGCTACACCTTC.

Concerning this clonotype: One end of the junction fails to match germline, which may point to a read error. The chain is built from TRBV2 and TRBJ2-3; TRBD1 is a possible D gene (5 bases). Germline CDR1 is SNHLY and CDR2 is FYNNEI. The CDR3 extends over 12 amino acids. The CDR3 is CASRDITGTQYF. CDR3 sequence (DNA): TGTGCCAGCAGGGATATTACAGGTACGCAGTATTTT.

This clonotype was seen more than once but under ten times. CDR3 in DNA: TGTGCCAGCAGTGAATCGCGGACAAATAAACGGGAGACCCAGTACTTC. It is translated as CASSESRTNKRETQYF. This chain links TRBV25-1 with TRBJ2-5; D perhaps matches TRBD1 (5 bases). Looked up from germline, CDR1 is MGHDK and CDR2 is SYGVNS. V was trimmed by 1 base and J by 5 bases, leaving 17 bases between them. CDR3 length equals 16 residues.

The count of this clonotype is one. The V call is TRBV5-1, the J call TRBJ2-3; D gene unclear. There are 14 residues in the CDR3. V lost 5 bases, J lost 2 bases, and 12 bases lay in between. CDR1 is SGHRS and CDR2 is YFSETQ in the germline V gene. CDR3 residues: CASRYGSDTDTQYF. The CDR3, as DNA: TGCGCCAGCAGATACGGCAGTGACACAGATACGCAGTATTTT.

The chain has TRBV5-5 and TRBJ2-4; no clear D. This CDR3 region has 15 residues. Trimming stripped 2 bases from V and 3 bases from J, with 12 bases between. CDR1 is SGHKS and CDR2 is YYEKEE in the germline V gene (reference sequence). The DNA for the CDR3 is TGTGCCAGCAGCTTTGGTGGATGGGACAAAAACATTCAGTACTTC. This gives the protein CASSFGGWDKNIQYF.

This chain links TRBV27 with TRBJ2-7; 9 positions match TRBD1. Germline CDR1 MNHEY, CDR2 SMNVEV (reference sequence). CDR3 length: 16 amino acids. The junction had 14 bases not matched to a gene; V was cut back by 5 bases and J by 6 bases. The CDR3 spells CASSRTGTGLAGEQYF. CDR3 coding DNA: TGTGCCAGCAGTAGAACCGGGACAGGGCTTGCCGGCGAGCAGTACTTC.

The chain employs TRBV7-6 and TRBJ2-1; D not certain. The CDR3 runs to 14 residues. Germline loops: CDR1 SGHVS, CDR2 FNYEAQ. Trimming shortened V by 5 bases and J by 3 bases, and 11 bases separated the two germline ends. The CDR3 here is CASSTPTLYNEQFF. The CDR3 region has the DNA TGTGCCAGCAGCACCCCAACTCTCTACAATGAGCAGTTCTTC. Based on the CDR3 plus reference TRBV7-6 and TRBJ2-1, the full variable domain is GAGVSQSPRYKVTKRGQDVALRCDPISGHVSLYWYRQALGQGPEFLTYFNYEAQQDKSGLPNDRFSAERPEGSISTLTIQRTEQRDSAMYRCASSTPTLYNEQFFGPGTRLTVL.

This clonotype was detected a few times. The V and J genes are TRBV15 and TRBJ1-5; TRBD1 matches 10 bases. V lost 9 bases to trimming and J lost 6 bases; unmatched junction nucleotides: 8. Germline CDR1 reads LNHNV; CDR2 reads YYDKDF (reference sequence). There are 14 residues in the CDR3. The CDR3 DNA follows: TGTGCCACTAACCGGGACAGGGGCCGTCAGCCCCAGCATTTT. It translates to CATNRDRGRQPQHF.